A selection of T cell receptor beta chains follows, all from one sample in a study of T cells after somatic rescue of genetic block. Sequenced by immunoSEQ multiplex PCR; TCRdb stores in-frame clones only, minus some. The table records tens of thousands of clones, around 90% of them present only once. The sample consisted of peripheral blood mononuclear cells (PBMCs). These receptors came from a woman aged 18-29 years. CDR3s include the opening cysteine and the closing phenylalanine or tryptophan. Fields, in order: V gene, J gene, D gene, clone size, CDR3 DNA, CDR3 protein. The D gene is left open where the match is weak. Clone size appears in some rows only: once, few, many, or a class for an expanded clone.

>TRBV10-3|TRBJ2-3|TRBD2|-
TGTGCCAGTAGGACTAGCGGGAGCGGCACAGATACGCAGTATTTT
CASRTSGSGTDTQYF
>TRBV29-1|TRBJ2-1|-|once
TGCAGCGCCCCAGGGAAGAGGTTGTACAATGAGCAGTTCTTC
CSAPGKRLYNEQFF
>TRBV4-3|TRBJ2-7|-|-
TGCGCCAGCAGCCAAGACAGGATTGGTGCCTACGAGCAGTACTTC
CASSQDRIGAYEQYF
>TRBV6-5|TRBJ2-7|TRBD2|-
TGTGCCAGCAAAGGGCGGGGACTAGCGGCCCAGCGGCAGTACTTC
CASKGRGLAAQRQYF
>TRBV7-8|TRBJ1-5|-|-
TGTGCCAGCAGCCAACGATTTAATCAGCCCCAGCATTTT
CASSQRFNQPQHF
>TRBV10-3|TRBJ2-3|-|few
TGTGCCATCAGTGCCGGGGCGGAGGGCACAGATACGCAGTATTTT
CAISAGAEGTDTQYF
>TRBV7-6|TRBJ1-4|-|-
TGTGCCAGCAGCTTAGTTCCAACTAATGAAAAACTGTTTTTT
CASSLVPTNEKLFF
>TRBV25-1|TRBJ2-3|TRBD2|-
TGTGCCAGCAGTGAATTGGGACTAGCGGGAATGACAGATACGCAGTATTTT
CASSELGLAGMTDTQYF
>TRBV28|TRBJ2-3|-|-
TGTGCCAGCAGTTTAAGGAGGGGGGCTGGCACAGATACGCAGTATTTT
CASSLRRGAGTDTQYF
>TRBV28|TRBJ2-5|-|-
TGTGCCAGCAGCTCCGCGGGTCTAGGAGCGGCACAAGAGACCCAGTACTTC
CASSSAGLGAAQETQYF
>TRBV14|TRBJ1-3|-|-
TGTGCCAGCAGCCAAGAACCTGGAAACACCATATATTTT
CASSQEPGNTIYF
>TRBV11-2|TRBJ2-1|TRBD2|-
TGTGCCAGCAGCCGTGGAAGCGGGAGGGCCGCGGATGAGCAGTTCTTC
CASSRGSGRAADEQFF
>TRBV19|TRBJ1-5|-|-
TGTGCCAGTAGTATAGTGGGAAATCAGCCCCAGCATTTT
CASSIVGNQPQHF
>TRBV4-2|TRBJ2-5|TRBD2|-
TGTGCCAGCAGCCAGGGTCTAGCGGGGGACCAAGAGACCCAGTACTTC
CASSQGLAGDQETQYF
>TRBV15|TRBJ1-2|-|-
TGTGCCACCAGCAGAGAAGTATGGGGAGGGAACTATGGCTACACCTTC
CATSREVWGGNYGYTF
>TRBV14|TRBJ1-2|TRBD1|-
TGTGCCAGCAGCCAACAAACAGGGGTAGGCTATGGCTACACCTTC
CASSQQTGVGYGYTF
>TRBV10-1|TRBJ2-7|TRBD1|once
TGCGCCAGCAGTGAGTATGCAGGGGGCTACGAGCAGTACTTC
CASSEYAGGYEQYF
>TRBV5-6|TRBJ1-5|-|-
TGTGCCAGCAGCTTTTTAGGGGGTGGAAGCAATCAGCCCCAGCATTTT
CASSFLGGGSNQPQHF
>TRBV7-9|TRBJ1-1|-|-
TGTGCCAGCAGCTTAGGGGTCACTGAAGCTTTCTTT
CASSLGVTEAFF
>TRBV11-2|TRBJ1-2|-|-
TGTGCCAGCAGCCGGGTTCGGGAGCGTGGCTACACCTTC
CASSRVRERGYTF
>TRBV10-2|TRBJ2-1|-|-
TGCGCCAGCAGGGAACGCCCGTTGGGTGAGCAGTTCTTC
CASRERPLGEQFF
>TRBV10-3|TRBJ1-2|TRBD1|-
TGTGCCATCAGTGAGACACCAGACAGGGACAGTGGCTACACCTTC
CAISETPDRDSGYTF
>TRBV4-2|TRBJ2-7|-|once
TGTGCCAGCAGCCAAGCTGGTGGGAGCGGGCAGTACTTC
CASSQAGGSGQYF
>TRBV18|TRBJ1-5|-|-
TGTGCCAGCTCACCACTTCCGGCAGTCTATAGCAATCAGCCCCAGCATTTT
CASSPLPAVYSNQPQHF
>TRBV11-2|TRBJ1-3|-|-
TGTGCCAGCAGCTTAGCGATGACCCACTCTGGAAACACCATATATTTT
CASSLAMTHSGNTIYF
>TRBV11-2|TRBJ2-7|-|-
TGTGCCAGCAGCTTGGGAGCGTCCCCACTACGTGTGCAGTACTTC
CASSLGASPLRVQYF
>TRBV11-2|TRBJ1-3|TRBD1|-
TGTGCCAGCAGCTCCAGGGGGTTTCAATTTGGGGCTGGAAACACCATATATTTT
CASSSRGFQFGAGNTIYF
>TRBV5-5|TRBJ2-1|-|-
TGTGCCAGCAGCCCAAACAATGAGCAGTTCTTC
CASSPNNEQFF
>TRBV27|TRBJ2-7|-|once
TGTGCCAGCAGTTTCCCGGGTGGGGGACGGCAACGTCTAATCTCCTACGAGCAGTACTTC
CASSFPGGGRQRLISYEQYF
>TRBV6-4|TRBJ2-2|-|few
TGTGCCAGCAGTCACGACACCGGGGAGCTGTTTTTT
CASSHDTGELFF
>TRBV19|TRBJ2-5|-|-
TGTGCCAGTAGTATTCAGACAACGGGAGAGACCCAGTACTTC
CASSIQTTGETQYF
>TRBV19|TRBJ1-1|TRBD1|-
TGTGCCAGTAGTCCTACGGGACAGGTTAACACTGAAGCTTTCTTT
CASSPTGQVNTEAFF
>TRBV19|TRBJ1-2|-|few
TGTGCCAGTAGACTGACACGTAACTATGGCTACACCTTC
CASRLTRNYGYTF
>TRBV7-6|TRBJ2-1|-|few
TGTGCCAGCAGCTTATCGGGCGAGCAGTTCTTC
CASSLSGEQFF
>TRBV4-1|TRBJ2-3|TRBD2|-
TGCGCCAGCAGCCCCGGGGGGGCCACAGATACGCAGTATTTT
CASSPGGATDTQYF
>TRBV19|TRBJ2-7|TRBD2|-
TGTGCCAGTAAGGGGGTAGCGGGAGGGGAGTACGAGCAGTACTTC
CASKGVAGGEYEQYF
>TRBV25-1|TRBJ2-7|-|once
TGTGCCAGCCGCGGGGACTGGACCTACGAGCAGTACTTC
CASRGDWTYEQYF
>TRBV11-2|TRBJ1-2|TRBD1|-
TGTGCCAGCAGCTCCCACGGACAGGGGGACTATGGCTACACCTTC
CASSSHGQGDYGYTF
>TRBV6-1|TRBJ2-1|-|-
TGTGCCATGTCAGGTGGATCATCCTACAATGAGCAGTTCTTC
CAMSGGSSYNEQFF
>TRBV7-8|TRBJ2-7|TRBD2|-
TGTGCCAGCAGCGGTCCTAGCGGGAGGACCTCCTACGAGCAGTACTTC
CASSGPSGRTSYEQYF
>TRBV27|TRBJ2-3|-|-
TGTGCCAGCAGCCCGGGACAATACACAGATACGCAGTATTTT
CASSPGQYTDTQYF